Listed below are T cell receptor beta chains from one sample, sequenced in a study of blood T cell repertoires in COVID-19. Profiling relied on immunoSEQ multiplex PCR, and the TCRdb table lists in-frame clones only, not all of them. Of over 75,000 clones listed, about 88% are singletons. The specimen was peripheral blood. Source of these receptors: a woman of 80 years or more with acute or convalescent COVID-19. Both conserved end residues are part of each CDR3. Each record gives: clone size, J gene, V gene, D gene, CDR3 protein, CDR3 DNA. A D gene is named only where the DNA matches it firmly. Expanded clones get a size class; other rows say once, few or many, or leave the size out.

clone size: NA; J gene: TRBJ1-5; V gene: TRBV2; D gene: NA; CDR3 protein: CASSEEGQTGSPQHF; CDR3 DNA: TGTGCCAGCAGTGAAGAGGGGCAGACTGGGTCGCCCCAGCATTTT
clone size: NA; J gene: TRBJ2-3; V gene: TRBV28; D gene: TRBD2; CDR3 protein: CASSLWAGGGSTDTQYF; CDR3 DNA: TGTGCCAGCAGTTTATGGGCGGGAGGGGGGAGTACAGATACGCAGTATTTT
clone size: NA; J gene: TRBJ1-1; V gene: TRBV5-1; D gene: NA; CDR3 protein: CASSLDPGKTEAFF; CDR3 DNA: TGCGCCAGCAGCTTGGATCCGGGGAAGACTGAAGCTTTCTTT
clone size: once; J gene: TRBJ1-2; V gene: TRBV18; D gene: NA; CDR3 protein: CASSADSLYGYTF; CDR3 DNA: TGTGCCAGCTCAGCGGACAGCCTCTATGGCTACACCTTC
clone size: NA; J gene: TRBJ1-6; V gene: TRBV3-1/TRBV3-2; D gene: NA; CDR3 protein: CASSQARRARNSPLHF; CDR3 DNA: TGTGCCAGCAGCCAAGCCCGGAGGGCTCGGAATTCACCCCTCCACTTT
clone size: NA; J gene: TRBJ1-6; V gene: TRBV3-1/TRBV3-2; D gene: NA; CDR3 protein: CASSQAWQGNSPLHF; CDR3 DNA: TGTGCCAGCAGCCAAGCCTGGCAGGGTAATTCACCCCTCCACTTT
clone size: NA; J gene: TRBJ2-1; V gene: TRBV19; D gene: NA; CDR3 protein: CASRALKGDYNEQFF; CDR3 DNA: TGTGCCAGTAGGGCCCTAAAGGGGGATTACAATGAGCAGTTCTTC
clone size: NA; J gene: TRBJ1-4; V gene: TRBV30; D gene: TRBD1; CDR3 protein: CAWSPAGTEDEKLFF; CDR3 DNA: TGTGCCTGGAGTCCCGCCGGGACAGAGGATGAAAAACTGTTTTTT
clone size: NA; J gene: TRBJ2-1; V gene: TRBV11-3; D gene: TRBD2; CDR3 protein: CASSPAAGSIEQFF; CDR3 DNA: TGTGCCAGCAGCCCAGCAGCGGGATCCATTGAGCAGTTCTTC
clone size: NA; J gene: TRBJ1-6; V gene: TRBV5-1; D gene: NA; CDR3 protein: CASSPDRVSPLHF; CDR3 DNA: TGCGCCAGCAGCCCGGACAGAGTTTCACCCCTCCACTTT
clone size: NA; J gene: TRBJ1-2; V gene: TRBV29-1; D gene: NA; CDR3 protein: CSVHDQGSQANYGYTF; CDR3 DNA: TGCAGCGTCCATGATCAGGGCTCCCAAGCTAACTATGGCTACACCTTC
clone size: NA; J gene: TRBJ1-1; V gene: TRBV5-1; D gene: NA; CDR3 protein: CASSLAGVSHTEAFF; CDR3 DNA: TGCGCCAGCAGCTTGGCCGGGGTTTCGCACACTGAAGCTTTCTTT
clone size: NA; J gene: TRBJ2-7; V gene: TRBV2; D gene: TRBD2; CDR3 protein: CASSLLAADGEQYF; CDR3 DNA: TGTGCCAGCAGCTTACTAGCGGCAGACGGGGAGCAGTACTTC
clone size: NA; J gene: TRBJ2-3; V gene: TRBV7-2; D gene: NA; CDR3 protein: CASSSTGRLDTQYF; CDR3 DNA: TGTGCCAGCAGCTCGACAGGGAGGTTAGATACGCAGTATTTT
clone size: NA; J gene: TRBJ1-1; V gene: TRBV18; D gene: TRBD1; CDR3 protein: CASSPLDRVTEAFF; CDR3 DNA: TGTGCCAGCTCACCATTAGACAGGGTCACTGAAGCTTTCTTT
clone size: NA; J gene: TRBJ2-1; V gene: TRBV19; D gene: TRBD2; CDR3 protein: CASSISSGSFGEQFF; CDR3 DNA: TGTGCCAGTAGTATCTCTAGCGGGAGTTTCGGTGAGCAGTTCTTC
clone size: few; J gene: TRBJ2-1; V gene: TRBV28; D gene: NA; CDR3 protein: CASSRGGMYNEQFF; CDR3 DNA: TGTGCCAGCAGCCGGGGTGGTATGTACAATGAGCAGTTCTTC
clone size: NA; J gene: TRBJ2-1; V gene: TRBV5-6; D gene: TRBD2; CDR3 protein: CASSRLGAGDSYNEQFF; CDR3 DNA: TGTGCCAGCAGCCGCCTAGGGGCGGGGGACTCCTACAATGAGCAGTTCTTC
clone size: few; J gene: TRBJ2-2; V gene: TRBV7-2; D gene: NA; CDR3 protein: CASSLVGGPSTGELFF; CDR3 DNA: TGTGCCAGCAGCTTAGTGGGGGGGCCGAGCACCGGGGAGCTGTTTTTT
clone size: NA; J gene: TRBJ2-2; V gene: TRBV4-1; D gene: TRBD2; CDR3 protein: CASSLLGLAGGGGTGELFF; CDR3 DNA: TGCGCCAGCAGCCTTCTAGGACTAGCGGGAGGAGGGGGGACCGGGGAGCTGTTTTTT
clone size: NA; J gene: TRBJ2-6; V gene: TRBV19; D gene: NA; CDR3 protein: CASSRLVQASGANVLTF; CDR3 DNA: TGTGCCAGTAGTCGCCTCGTACAGGCGTCTGGGGCCAACGTCCTGACTTTC
clone size: NA; J gene: TRBJ2-2; V gene: TRBV28; D gene: NA; CDR3 protein: CASSYYPTGELFF; CDR3 DNA: TGTGCCAGCAGTTACTATCCAACCGGGGAGCTGTTTTTT
clone size: NA; J gene: TRBJ1-2; V gene: TRBV6-5; D gene: NA; CDR3 protein: CASSRDSFDGYTF; CDR3 DNA: TGTGCCAGCAGCCGGGACTCCTTCGATGGCTACACCTTC
clone size: NA; J gene: TRBJ2-7; V gene: TRBV11-2; D gene: TRBD1; CDR3 protein: CASSSPGGQGGPIRDEQYF; CDR3 DNA: TGTGCCAGCAGCTCCCCGGGGGGACAGGGAGGCCCTATCCGGGACGAGCAGTACTTC
clone size: NA; J gene: TRBJ2-3; V gene: TRBV29-1; D gene: TRBD2; CDR3 protein: CSVEPPGLAATDTQYF; CDR3 DNA: TGCAGCGTCGAGCCTCCGGGACTAGCGGCCACAGATACGCAGTATTTT
clone size: few; J gene: TRBJ1-1; V gene: TRBV7-3; D gene: NA; CDR3 protein: CASSLRRGTEAFF; CDR3 DNA: TGTGCCAGCAGCTTACGCAGGGGCACTGAAGCTTTCTTT
clone size: NA; J gene: TRBJ1-2; V gene: TRBV7-2; D gene: NA; CDR3 protein: CASSLTNTNYGYTF; CDR3 DNA: TGTGCCAGCAGCTTAACGAACACTAACTATGGCTACACCTTC
clone size: NA; J gene: TRBJ1-5; V gene: TRBV18; D gene: TRBD1; CDR3 protein: CASSSGTGLWPQHF; CDR3 DNA: TGTGCCAGCTCATCGGGGACAGGGCTCTGGCCCCAGCATTTT
clone size: NA; J gene: TRBJ2-1; V gene: TRBV11-2; D gene: NA; CDR3 protein: CASSSSLLANEQFF; CDR3 DNA: TGTGCCAGCAGTTCGAGCCTACTAGCAAATGAGCAGTTCTTC
clone size: once; J gene: TRBJ2-2; V gene: TRBV7-3; D gene: NA; CDR3 protein: CASSSTGTPVTGELFF; CDR3 DNA: TGTGCCAGCAGCTCAACCGGGACACCGGTTACCGGGGAGCTGTTTTTT
clone size: NA; J gene: TRBJ1-5; V gene: TRBV18; D gene: TRBD1; CDR3 protein: CASSPGTGPRNQPQHF; CDR3 DNA: TGTGCCAGCTCACCCGGGACAGGGCCACGCAATCAGCCCCAGCATTTT